This T cell receptor beta chain was recorded in a study of T cell clonality in common variable immunodeficiency. There are a few counts of this clone. Its antigen remains unknown. The read falls 3 residues short of the CDR3 end, and the missing part is taken from the germline J gene. Clones were sequenced by immunoSEQ multiplex PCR, and TCRdb holds only the in-frame ones, with some missing. The data list around 24,000 clones, none observed once; 4% falls to the top ten. Losses at the gene ends were 3 bases for V and 4 bases for J; bases not matched to a gene: 8. The CDR3 spans 16 residues. Germline V gene sequence: CDR1 GTSNPN, CDR2 SVGIG (reference sequence). CVID subjects were 15 female and approximately 30 male, aged roughly 8 to 64. Patients and controls were mostly of Caucasian heritage. Study observations and caveats: Reportedly, TCR beta sequences from common variable immunodeficiency showed fewer deletions and N-nucleotide insertions.

This receptor was obtained from a human donor with common variable immunodeficiency. The chain couples TRBV30 to TRBJ2-7, with 14 bases fitting TRBD2. Material for sequencing was peripheral blood mononuclear cells. The covered CDR3 bases are TGTGCCTGGAGGAGCCCCGGGACTAGCGGGAGTTACGAG. This sequence encodes CAWRSPGTSGSYE. The whole CDR3 region reads CAWRSPGTSGSYEQYF.